This entry lists 28 T cell receptor beta chains sequenced from one sample in a study of diagnostic markers for celiac disease. Using the reads, TCRdb records one entry per CDR3 protein without DNA. The sample includes around 7,500 distinct CDR3 sequences. Material for sequencing was either unsorted cells or a sorted T cell fraction (not recorded which). Source of these receptors: a human donor. This table probably holds off-target reads from a library built for another chain.

The V and J genes are TRBV2 and TRBJ2-1. The CDR3 spans 11 residues. CDR1 SNHLY and CDR2 FYNNEI come from the germline V gene. This chain's CDR3 is CASSDHNEQFF.

V is TRBV18 and J is TRBJ2-4; TCRdb's D call of TRBD2 is untestable without DNA. Germline lookup yields CDR1 KGHSH and CDR2 LQKENI. The CDR3 contains 14 residues. This chain's CDR3 is CASSTGQGGNIQYF. Full variable domain (remainder filled in from reference TRBV18 and TRBJ2-4): NAGVMQNPRHLVRRRGQEARLRCSPMKGHSHVYWYRQLPEEGLKFMVYLQKENIIDESGMPKERFSAEFPKEGPSILRIQQVVRGDSAAYFCASSTGQGGNIQYFGAGTRLSVL.

J is TRBJ1-2 and V is TRBV28; checking the TCRdb D call of TRBD1 is not possible without DNA. CDR3 length: 15 residues. Per germline, CDR1 MDHEN and CDR2 SYDVKM. CDR3 region: CASSLLGGASDGYTF.

This chain links TRBV7-6 with TRBJ2-3; TCRdb gives TRBD1 as the D gene, but with no DNA this cannot be confirmed. Per the germline V gene, CDR1 is SGHVS and CDR2 is FNYEAQ. The CDR3 extends over 17 amino acids. The CDR3: CASSPLGGPQQPDTQYF.

This rearrangement joins TRBV28 to TRBJ1-5; TCRdb selects TRBD1, and the lack of DNA leaves this call unchecked. This CDR3 has 17 residues. Per the germline V gene, CDR1 is MDHEN and CDR2 is SYDVKM. The chain's CDR3 is CASSLWAGGGSNQPQHF.

The chain carries TRBV5-1 and TRBJ2-3; absent DNA, TCRdb's TRBD1 call cannot be checked. The length of the CDR3 is 18 residues. Germline CDR1 is SGHRS and CDR2 is YFSETQ. The CDR3 reads CASSLWDLGTGFPDTQYF.

The chain employs TRBV6-6 and TRBJ1-2; the D gene TCRdb calls, TRBD1, cannot be checked with no DNA. The CDR3 is 13 residues long. Germline CDR1 is MNHNY and CDR2 is SVGAGI (reference sequence). The CDR3 sequence is CASSYGDDYGYTF.

This chain links TRBV7-6 with TRBJ2-2; TCRdb returns TRBD2, unconfirmable since there is no DNA. Per the germline V gene, CDR1 is SGHVS and CDR2 is FNYEAQ. The CDR3 runs 15 residues. The CDR3 sequence: CASSLGGTAEGELFF.

This clonotype shows up as medium-sized (0.01 to 0.1%) by frequency. The V gene is TRBV20-1, the J gene TRBJ1-2. Per germline, CDR1 DFQATT and CDR2 SNEGSKA (reference sequence). This CDR3 region has 12 residues. The CDR3 is CSARDHWMGYTF.

The chain recombines TRBV2 with TRBJ2-1. Germline V gene data show CDR1 as SNHLY and CDR2 as FYNNEI. The CDR3 has 13 amino acids. The chain's CDR3 is CASTVGSNNEQFF.

The chain carries TRBV29-1 and TRBJ2-2; TCRdb names TRBD2, which stays unverified in the absence of DNA. Per germline, CDR1 SQVTM and CDR2 ANQGSEA. The length of the CDR3 is 15 residues. The CDR3 sequence is CSVYTGPPNTGELFF.

The V call is TRBV7-2, the J call TRBJ1-5; TCRdb outputs TRBD1, but without DNA this stays unchecked. This CDR3 contains 15 residues. From germline, CDR1 is SGHTA and CDR2 FQGNSA. The CDR3: CASSLTGVEGQPQHF.

This rearrangement joins TRBV19 to TRBJ2-1. The length of the CDR3 is 15 residues. The V gene's germline CDR1 is LNHDA and CDR2 SQIVND (reference sequence). CDR3 residues: CASSIVGTSDNEQFF.

This chain joins TRBV29-1 and TRBJ2-1. The CDR3 runs to 13 residues. Germline loops: CDR1 SQVTM, CDR2 ANQGSEA. The CDR3 protein is CSVVDHSFNEQFF.

Considering frequency, this clonotype is medium-sized (0.01 to 0.1%). The genes are TRBV5-1 and TRBJ2-4; with no DNA, the TCRdb D assignment of TRBD1 cannot be verified. CDR3 length: 18 amino acids. Germline V gene lookup returns CDR1 SGHRS and CDR2 YFSETQ. The CDR3 is CASSEDRNPNLAKNIQYF.

The chain's CDR3 is CASSRRSQGFQETQYF. The rearrangement uses TRBV5-1 and TRBJ2-5; there is no DNA to check the TCRdb D call of TRBD1. Per the germline V gene, CDR1 is SGHRS and CDR2 is YFSETQ. The length of the CDR3 is 16 residues.

This clonotype ranks as medium-sized (0.01 to 0.1%) in terms of frequency. The chain carries TRBV29-1 and TRBJ2-7. Germline V CDR1 and CDR2: SQVTM, ANQGSEA. The CDR3 runs to 13 residues. The CDR3 protein is CSVERSRGYEQYF.

The V and J genes are TRBV27 and TRBJ2-7; TCRdb reports TRBD2, a call that lacks DNA to check it against. The germline CDR1 and CDR2 sequences are MNHEY and SMNVEV (reference sequence). The length of the CDR3 is 16 residues. Here the CDR3 reads CASSLGPGDSTYEQYF.

V usage is TRBV4-2 and J usage is TRBJ2-3; TCRdb gives TRBD2 as the D gene, but with no DNA this cannot be confirmed. Germline V lookup: CDR1 LGHNA, CDR2 YNFKEQ. This CDR3 contains 16 residues. The CDR3 loop reads CASSQDGLGATDTQYF.

V is TRBV11-2 and J is TRBJ2-5. Germline CDR1 is SGHAT and CDR2 is FQNNGV. The CDR3 is 17 amino acids. CDR3 region: CASSLGIGLMEGETQYF.

This clonotype ranks as medium-sized (0.01 to 0.1%) in terms of frequency. V usage is TRBV4-1 and J usage is TRBJ2-2; TCRdb's assignment of TRBD1 cannot be checked, as there is no DNA. From germline, CDR1 is MGHRA and CDR2 YSYEKL. This CDR3 comprises 16 residues. CDR3: CASSQETGGETGELFF.

The chain is built from TRBV24-1 and TRBJ2-1; no DNA is available, so the TRBD1 call from TCRdb remains unchecked. This CDR3 is built from 16 residues. Germline loops: CDR1 KGHDR, CDR2 SFDVKD. The CDR3 region is CATSDPHGQGIYEQFF.

The chain joins TRBV4-2 to TRBJ1-2. The CDR3 sequence is 14 residues long. The germline V gene encodes CDR1 LGHNA and CDR2 YNFKEQ. The CDR3 sequence is CASSQSSSFYGYTF.

This rearrangement joins TRBV7-9 to TRBJ2-7. Germline CDR1 reads SEHNR; CDR2 reads FQNEAQ (reference sequence). The CDR3 is made up of 14 amino acids. The CDR3 region is CASSAEEHPAEQYF.

The V gene is TRBV5-1, the J gene TRBJ1-4. Per germline, CDR1 SGHRS and CDR2 YFSETQ. The CDR3 is 15 residues long. CDR3 amino acids: CASSPKVNGEEKLFF.

The genes are TRBV5-1 and TRBJ2-1; TCRdb lists TRBD1, though no DNA is available to test this call. CDR3 length: 15 residues. Germline V gene data show CDR1 as SGHRS and CDR2 as YFSETQ. The CDR3 region is CASSSGTAKGLEQFF.

The chain uses TRBV5-5 and TRBJ1-3. CDR3 length: 18 amino acids. CDR1 is SGHKS, CDR2 YYEKEE, per germline (reference sequence). The CDR3 loop is CASSFFSELFLSGNTIYF. The full variable domain, in which reference TRBV5-5 and TRBJ1-3 provide the parts outside the CDR3, is DAGVTQSPTHLIKTRGQQVTLRCSPISGHKSVSWYQQVLGQGPQFIFQYYEKEERGRGNFPDRFSARQFPNYSSELNVNALLLGDSALYLCASSFFSELFLSGNTIYFGEGSWLTVV.

V is TRBV2 and J is TRBJ1-1; TCRdb's D call of TRBD1 is untestable without DNA. CDR3 length: 14 residues. From germline, CDR1 is SNHLY and CDR2 FYNNEI. The chain's CDR3 is CASSDTGKSSEAFF.